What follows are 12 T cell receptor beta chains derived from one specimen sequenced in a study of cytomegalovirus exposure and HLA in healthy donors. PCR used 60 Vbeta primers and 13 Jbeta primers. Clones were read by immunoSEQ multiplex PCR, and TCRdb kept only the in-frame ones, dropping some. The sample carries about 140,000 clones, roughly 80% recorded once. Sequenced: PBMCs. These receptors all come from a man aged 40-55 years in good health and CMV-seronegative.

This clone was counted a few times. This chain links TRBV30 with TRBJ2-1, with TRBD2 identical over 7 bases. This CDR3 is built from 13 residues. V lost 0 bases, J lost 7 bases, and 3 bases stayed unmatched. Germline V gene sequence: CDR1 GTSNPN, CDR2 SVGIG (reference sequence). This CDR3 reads CAWSVSGGNEQFF. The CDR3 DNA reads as TGTGCCTGGAGTGTATCGGGGGGTAATGAGCAGTTCTTC.

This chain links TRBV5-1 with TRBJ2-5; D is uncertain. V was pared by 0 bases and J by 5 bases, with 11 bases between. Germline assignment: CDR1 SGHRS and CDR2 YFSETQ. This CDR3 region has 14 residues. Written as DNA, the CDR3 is TGCGCCAGCAGCTTGGTCTCGGGTGGGGAGACCCAGTACTTC. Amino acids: CASSLVSGGETQYF.

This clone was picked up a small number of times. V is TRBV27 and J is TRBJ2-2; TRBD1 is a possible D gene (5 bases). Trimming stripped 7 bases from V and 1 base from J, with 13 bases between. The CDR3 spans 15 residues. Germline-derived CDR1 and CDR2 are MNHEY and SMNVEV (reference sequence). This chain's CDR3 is CASTKGLQNTGELFF. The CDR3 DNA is TGTGCCAGCACGAAGGGGCTCCAGAACACCGGGGAGCTGTTTTTT.

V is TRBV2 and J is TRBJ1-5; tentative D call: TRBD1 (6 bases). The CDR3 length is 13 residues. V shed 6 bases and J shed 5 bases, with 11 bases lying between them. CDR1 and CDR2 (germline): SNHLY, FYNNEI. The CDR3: CASRVDSYQPQHF. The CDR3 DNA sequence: TGTGCCAGCAGGGTGGACAGTTATCAGCCCCAGCATTTT.

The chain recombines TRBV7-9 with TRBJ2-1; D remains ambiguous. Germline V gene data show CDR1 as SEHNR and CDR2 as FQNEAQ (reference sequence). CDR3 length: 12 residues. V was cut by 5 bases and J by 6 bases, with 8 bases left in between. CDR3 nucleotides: TGTGCCAGCAGCGTCCAGGCCAATGAGCAGTTCTTC. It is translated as CASSVQANEQFF.

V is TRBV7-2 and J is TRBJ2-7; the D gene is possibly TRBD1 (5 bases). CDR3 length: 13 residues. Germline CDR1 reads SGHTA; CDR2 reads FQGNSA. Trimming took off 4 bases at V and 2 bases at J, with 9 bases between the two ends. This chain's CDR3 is CASSSGLTYEQYF. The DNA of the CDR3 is TGTGCCAGCAGCTCAGGGTTGACCTACGAGCAGTACTTC.

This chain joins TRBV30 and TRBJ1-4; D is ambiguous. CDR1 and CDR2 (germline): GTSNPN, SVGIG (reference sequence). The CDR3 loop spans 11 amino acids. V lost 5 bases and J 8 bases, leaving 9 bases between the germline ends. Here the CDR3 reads CAWHINEKLFF. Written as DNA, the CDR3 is TGTGCCTGGCACATTAACGAAAAACTGTTTTTT.

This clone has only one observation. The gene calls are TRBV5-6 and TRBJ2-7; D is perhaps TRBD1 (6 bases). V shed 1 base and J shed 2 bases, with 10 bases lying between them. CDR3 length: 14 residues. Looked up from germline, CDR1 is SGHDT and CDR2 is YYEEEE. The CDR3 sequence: CASSLMQGPYEQYF. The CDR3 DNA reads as TGTGCCAGCAGCTTGATGCAGGGGCCCTACGAGCAGTACTTC.

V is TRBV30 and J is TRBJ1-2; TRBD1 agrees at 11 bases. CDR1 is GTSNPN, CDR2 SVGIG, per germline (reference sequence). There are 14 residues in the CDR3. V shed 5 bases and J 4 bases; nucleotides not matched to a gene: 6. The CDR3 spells CAWSRDRGGYGYTF. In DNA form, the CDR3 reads TGTGCCTGGTCCCGGGACAGGGGGGGCTATGGCTACACCTTC.

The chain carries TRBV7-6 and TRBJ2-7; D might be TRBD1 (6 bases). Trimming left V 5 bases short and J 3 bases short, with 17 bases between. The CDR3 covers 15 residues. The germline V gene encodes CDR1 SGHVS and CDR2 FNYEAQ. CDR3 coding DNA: TGTGCCAGCAGCCCGAGGGGGACAATCCACTACGAGCAGTACTTC. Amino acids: CASSPRGTIHYEQYF.

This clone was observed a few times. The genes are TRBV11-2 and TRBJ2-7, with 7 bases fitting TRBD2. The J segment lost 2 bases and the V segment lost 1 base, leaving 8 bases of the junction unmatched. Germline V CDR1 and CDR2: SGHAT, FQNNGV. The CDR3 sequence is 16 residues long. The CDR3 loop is CASSLGAAGAPYEQYF. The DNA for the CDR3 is TGTGCCAGCAGCTTAGGGGCCGCGGGAGCGCCCTACGAGCAGTACTTC.

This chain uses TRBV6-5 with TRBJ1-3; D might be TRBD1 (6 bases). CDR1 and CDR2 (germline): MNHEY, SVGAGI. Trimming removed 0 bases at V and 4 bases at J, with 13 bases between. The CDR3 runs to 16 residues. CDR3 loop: CASSYSTGTVGNTIYF. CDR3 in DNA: TGTGCCAGCAGTTACTCAACAGGGACGGTGGGAAACACCATATATTTT.